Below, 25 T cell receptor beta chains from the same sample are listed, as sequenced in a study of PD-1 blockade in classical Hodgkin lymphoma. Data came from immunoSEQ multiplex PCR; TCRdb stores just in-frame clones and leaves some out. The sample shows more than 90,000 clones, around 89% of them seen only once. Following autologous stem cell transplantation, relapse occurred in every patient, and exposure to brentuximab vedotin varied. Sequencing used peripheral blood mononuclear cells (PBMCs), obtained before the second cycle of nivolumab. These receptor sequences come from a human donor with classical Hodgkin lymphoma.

The CDR3 is CASTLSRLEKLFF. Written as DNA, the CDR3 is TGTGCCAGCACCCTATCCCGTTTAGAAAAACTGTTTTTT. V usage is TRBV7-9 and J usage is TRBJ1-4, with D unresolved. V was clipped by 7 bases and J by 8 bases, with 14 bases between them. Germline CDR1 is SEHNR and CDR2 is FQNEAQ (reference sequence). The length of the CDR3 is 13 residues.

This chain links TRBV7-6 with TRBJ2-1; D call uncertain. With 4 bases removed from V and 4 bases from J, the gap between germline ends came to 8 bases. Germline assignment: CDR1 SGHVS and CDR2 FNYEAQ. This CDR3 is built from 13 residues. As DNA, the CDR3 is TGTGCCAGCAGCTCCCAACCTTACAATGAGCAGTTCTTC. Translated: CASSSQPYNEQFF.

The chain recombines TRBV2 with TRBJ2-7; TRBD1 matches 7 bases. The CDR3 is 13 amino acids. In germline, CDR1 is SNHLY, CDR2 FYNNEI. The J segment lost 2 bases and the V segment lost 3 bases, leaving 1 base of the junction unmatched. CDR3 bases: TGTGCCAGCAGTGAGGGACAGACCTACGAGCAGTACTTC. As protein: CASSEGQTYEQYF.

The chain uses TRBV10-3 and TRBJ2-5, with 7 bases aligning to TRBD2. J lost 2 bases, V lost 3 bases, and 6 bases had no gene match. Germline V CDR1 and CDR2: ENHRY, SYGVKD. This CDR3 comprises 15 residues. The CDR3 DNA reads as TGTGCCATCAGTGAACTTGGCGGGGGACAAGAGACCCAGTACTTC. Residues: CAISELGGGQETQYF.

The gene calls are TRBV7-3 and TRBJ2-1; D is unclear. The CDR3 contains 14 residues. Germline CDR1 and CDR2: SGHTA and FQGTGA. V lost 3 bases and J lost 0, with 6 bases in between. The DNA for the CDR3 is TGTGCCAGCAGCTTCTCCAGCTCCTACAATGAGCAGTTCTTC. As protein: CASSFSSSYNEQFF.

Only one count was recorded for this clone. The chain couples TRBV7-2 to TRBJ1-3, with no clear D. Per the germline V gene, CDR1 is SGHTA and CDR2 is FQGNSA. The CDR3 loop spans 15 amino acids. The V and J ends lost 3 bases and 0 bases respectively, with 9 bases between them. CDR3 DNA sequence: TGTGCCAGCAGCTTTTCCATGTCCTCTGGAAACACCATATATTTT. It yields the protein CASSFSMSSGNTIYF.

The CDR3, as DNA: TGTGCCAGCAGCTTGATACCTCTGAACACCGGGGAGCTGTTTTTT. This sequence encodes CASSLIPLNTGELFF. This chain uses TRBV5-4 with TRBJ2-2; no firm D call. Germline CDR1 SGHNT, CDR2 YYREEE (reference sequence). V was pared by 1 base and J by 1 base, with 8 bases between. The CDR3 totals 15 residues.

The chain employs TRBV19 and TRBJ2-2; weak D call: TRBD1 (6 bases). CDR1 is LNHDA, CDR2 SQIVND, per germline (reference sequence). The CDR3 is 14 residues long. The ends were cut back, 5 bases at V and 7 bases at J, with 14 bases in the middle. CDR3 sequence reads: CASSFRTAYGELFF. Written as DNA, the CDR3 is TGTGCCAGTAGTTTTAGGACAGCGTACGGGGAGCTGTTTTTT.

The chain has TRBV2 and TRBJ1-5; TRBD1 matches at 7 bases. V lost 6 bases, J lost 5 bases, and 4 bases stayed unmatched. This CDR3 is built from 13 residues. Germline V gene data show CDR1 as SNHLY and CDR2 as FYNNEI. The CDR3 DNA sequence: TGTGCCAGCAGATCCACAGGGGATCAGCCCCAGCATTTT. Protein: CASRSTGDQPQHF.

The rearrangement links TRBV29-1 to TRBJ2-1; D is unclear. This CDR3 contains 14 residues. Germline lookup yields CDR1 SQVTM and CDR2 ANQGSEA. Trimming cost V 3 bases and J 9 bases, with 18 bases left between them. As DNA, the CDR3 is TGCAGCGTTGACGCTGCAGCCGGCATTTTTGAGCAGTTCTTC. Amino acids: CSVDAAAGIFEQFF.

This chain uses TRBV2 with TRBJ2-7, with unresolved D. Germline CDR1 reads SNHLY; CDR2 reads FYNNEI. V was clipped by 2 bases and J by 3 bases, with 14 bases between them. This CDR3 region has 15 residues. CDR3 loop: CASSELLGFGYEQYF. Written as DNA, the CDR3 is TGTGCCAGCAGTGAACTCCTTGGCTTTGGCTACGAGCAGTACTTC.

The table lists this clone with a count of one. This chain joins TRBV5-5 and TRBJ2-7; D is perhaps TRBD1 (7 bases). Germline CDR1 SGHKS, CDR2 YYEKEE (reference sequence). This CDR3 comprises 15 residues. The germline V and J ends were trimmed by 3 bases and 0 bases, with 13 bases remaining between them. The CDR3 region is CASSSRGTVSYEQYF. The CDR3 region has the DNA TGTGCCAGCAGCTCGCGCGGGACAGTCTCCTACGAGCAGTACTTC.

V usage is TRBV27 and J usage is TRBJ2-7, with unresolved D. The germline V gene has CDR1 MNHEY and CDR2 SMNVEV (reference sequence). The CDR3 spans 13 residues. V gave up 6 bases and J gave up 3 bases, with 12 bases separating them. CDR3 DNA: TGTGCCAGCAGACCTATTACCGACTACGAGCAGTACTTC. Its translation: CASRPITDYEQYF.

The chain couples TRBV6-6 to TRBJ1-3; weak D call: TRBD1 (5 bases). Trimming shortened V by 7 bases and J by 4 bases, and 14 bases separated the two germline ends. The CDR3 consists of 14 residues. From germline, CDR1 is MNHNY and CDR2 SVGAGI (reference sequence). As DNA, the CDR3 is TGTGCCAGCATTAGAGGGGTGGGGGGAAACACCATATATTTT. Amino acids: CASIRGVGGNTIYF.

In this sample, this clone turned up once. The CDR3, as DNA: TGTGCCAGCAGCCAAGAGGGGGGGGGCTACAATGAGCAGTTCTTC. It translates to CASSQEGGGYNEQFF. The chain combines TRBV4-2 with TRBJ2-1; 7 bases fit TRBD2. The V gene's germline CDR1 is LGHNA and CDR2 YNFKEQ. The CDR3 sequence is 15 residues long. V shed 0 bases, J shed 3 bases, and the junction held 2 bases outside the gene matches.

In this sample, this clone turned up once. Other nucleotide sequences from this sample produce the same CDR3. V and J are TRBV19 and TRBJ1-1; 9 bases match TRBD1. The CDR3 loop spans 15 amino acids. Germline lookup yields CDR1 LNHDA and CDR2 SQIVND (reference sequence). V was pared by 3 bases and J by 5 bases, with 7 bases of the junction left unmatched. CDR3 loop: CASSMGQGFGTEAFF. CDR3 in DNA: TGTGCCAGTAGTATGGGACAGGGTTTTGGGACTGAAGCTTTCTTT.

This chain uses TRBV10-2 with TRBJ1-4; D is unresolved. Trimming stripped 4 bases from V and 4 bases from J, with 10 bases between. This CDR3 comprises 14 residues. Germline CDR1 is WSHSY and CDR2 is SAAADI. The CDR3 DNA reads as TGCGCCAGCAGTGGGCCAGATAGTAATGAAAAACTGTTTTTT. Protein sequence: CASSGPDSNEKLFF.

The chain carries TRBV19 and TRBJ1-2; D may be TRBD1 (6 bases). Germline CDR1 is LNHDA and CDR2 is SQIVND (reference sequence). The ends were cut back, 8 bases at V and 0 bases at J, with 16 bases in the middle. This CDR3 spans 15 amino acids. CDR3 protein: CASGSWDNPNYGYTF. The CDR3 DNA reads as TGTGCCAGTGGATCCTGGGACAACCCTAACTATGGCTACACCTTC. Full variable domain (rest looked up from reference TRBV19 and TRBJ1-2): DGGITQSPKYLFRKEGQNVTLSCEQNLNHDAMYWYRQDPGQGLRLIYYSQIVNDFQKGDIAEGYSVSREKKESFPLTVTSAQKNPTAFYLCASGSWDNPNYGYTFGSGTRLTVV.

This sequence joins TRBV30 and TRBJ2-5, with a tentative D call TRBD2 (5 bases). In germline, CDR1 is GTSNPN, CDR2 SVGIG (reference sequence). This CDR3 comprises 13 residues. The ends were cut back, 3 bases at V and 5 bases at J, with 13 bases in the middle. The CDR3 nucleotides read TGTGCCTGGAGCGGGGATGGGTGGGAGACCCAGTACTTC. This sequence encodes CAWSGDGWETQYF.

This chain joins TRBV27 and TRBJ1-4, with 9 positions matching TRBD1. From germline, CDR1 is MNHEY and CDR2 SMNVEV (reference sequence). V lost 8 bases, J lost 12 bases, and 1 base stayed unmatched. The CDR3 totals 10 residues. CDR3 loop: CASGDRELFF. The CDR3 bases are TGTGCCAGCGGGGACAGGGAACTGTTTTTT.

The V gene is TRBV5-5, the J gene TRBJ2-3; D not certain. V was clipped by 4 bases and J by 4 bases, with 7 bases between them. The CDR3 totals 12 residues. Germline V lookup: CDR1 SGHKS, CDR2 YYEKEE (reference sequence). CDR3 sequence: CASSVVADTQYF. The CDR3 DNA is TGTGCCAGCAGCGTAGTCGCAGATACGCAGTATTTT.

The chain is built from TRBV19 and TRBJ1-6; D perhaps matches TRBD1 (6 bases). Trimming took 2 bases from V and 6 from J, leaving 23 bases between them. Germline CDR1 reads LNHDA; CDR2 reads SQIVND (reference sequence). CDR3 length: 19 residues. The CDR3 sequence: CASSIRPTRGPPGNSPLHF. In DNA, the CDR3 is TGTGCCAGTAGTATACGCCCTACCAGGGGACCTCCCGGTAATTCACCCCTCCACTTT.

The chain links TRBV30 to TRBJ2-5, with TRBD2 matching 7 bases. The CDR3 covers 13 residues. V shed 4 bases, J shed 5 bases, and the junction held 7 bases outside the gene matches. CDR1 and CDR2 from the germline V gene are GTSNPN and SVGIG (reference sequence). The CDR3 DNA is TGTGCCTGGATCAGGGAGGGGATGGAGACCCAGTACTTC. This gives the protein CAWIREGMETQYF.

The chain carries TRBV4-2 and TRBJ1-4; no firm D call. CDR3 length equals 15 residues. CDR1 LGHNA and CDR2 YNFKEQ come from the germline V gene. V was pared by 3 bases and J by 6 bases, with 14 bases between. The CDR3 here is CASSQVLGLDEKLFF. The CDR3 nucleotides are TGTGCCAGCAGCCAGGTATTGGGATTGGATGAAAAACTGTTTTTT.

The CDR3 sequence: CASSRVVTGGDTGELFF. DNA for the CDR3: TGTGCCAGCAGCCGGGTAGTAACGGGGGGGGACACCGGGGAGCTGTTTTTT. The gene calls are TRBV4-2 and TRBJ2-2; the match to TRBD2 covers 8 bases. The CDR3 runs 17 residues. V was pared by 4 bases and J by 3 bases, with 10 bases of the junction left unmatched. Germline V CDR1 and CDR2: LGHNA, YNFKEQ.